Listed here is a single T cell receptor (beta chain). Its antigen is not known. The data belong to a study of post-analysis software for immune sequencing data. cDNA libraries for TCR beta contained unique molecular identifiers. Yield was roughly 0.5 million cDNA molecules from around 1 to 9.1 million T cells. TCRdb passed the PCR reads through MiXCR, listing each CDR3 protein once. The sample lists around 770,000 distinct CDR3 sequences, around 46% occurring once. Study-wide points: Patients showed TRBV5-6, TRBV5-1 and TRBV20-1 among four to six TRBV segments more frequent than in controls. The F measure placed samples prepared in the same batch into strongly shared clusters. Normalized Chao1 diversity was significantly lower in multiple sclerosis patients than in controls.

CDR1 and CDR2 from the germline V gene are SEHNR and FQNEAQ (reference sequence). The CDR3 totals 14 residues. Trimming took 5 bases from V and 3 from J; bases not matched to a gene: 5. The chain carries TRBV7-9 and TRBJ2-5, with 8 nucleotides matching TRBD2. Sequencing was performed on blood. This receptor was identified in a girl between 5 and 17 years old with multiple sclerosis. CDR3 region: CASSQLAAKETQYF. Here the CDR3 DNA reads TGTGCCAGCAGCCAACTAGCGGCGAAAGAGACCCAGTACTTC.